This is a list of T cell receptor beta chains from one sample in a study of blood T cells in healthy people across ages. MiXCR, run by TCRdb on the 5' RACE reads, gives a single entry per CDR3 protein. The sample consists of about 730,000 distinct CDR3 sequences, roughly 47% of them appearing once. The sample consisted of blood. These receptors were taken from a woman aged 55-69 years in good health. Both conserved end residues are part of each CDR3. The order of the fields is clone size, J gene, D gene, V gene, CDR3 protein, CDR3 DNA. A D gene is named only where the DNA matches it firmly. Size is stated for part of the rows, as once, few or many counts, or as a class when the clone is expanded.

few	TRBJ1-4	-	TRBV5-5	CASSLRQSSEKLFF	TGTGCCAGCAGCTTGAGACAGTCCTCTGAAAAACTGTTTTTT
-	TRBJ2-3	-	TRBV20-1	CSARRADSTDTQYF	TGCAGTGCTAGGCGAGCGGATAGCACAGATACGCAGTATTTT
-	TRBJ1-4	-	TRBV7-6	CASSSPGGVNEKLFF	TGTGCCAGCAGCTCACCCGGGGGCGTTAATGAAAAACTGTTTTTT
-	TRBJ2-7	-	TRBV7-2	CASSLAFEAGSAYEQYF	TGTGCCAGCAGCTTAGCGTTCGAGGCGGGCAGCGCCTACGAGCAGTACTTC
-	TRBJ2-7	-	TRBV18	CASSPPGIGAYEQYF	TGTGCCAGCTCACCACCTGGCATTGGGGCCTACGAGCAGTACTTC
-	TRBJ2-5	TRBD2	TRBV7-2	CASSIGGRAGGPGTQYF	TGTGCCAGCAGCATAGGGGGACGAGCGGGAGGGCCGGGGACCCAGTACTTC
many	TRBJ2-3	TRBD2	TRBV7-3	CASSLMGLAGGDPDTQYF	TGTGCCAGCAGCTTAATGGGACTAGCGGGGGGGGACCCAGATACGCAGTATTTT
many	TRBJ2-1	TRBD2	TRBV20-1	CSAFGLAGNEQFF	TGCAGTGCTTTCGGACTAGCTGGCAATGAGCAGTTCTTC
-	TRBJ2-5	TRBD1	TRBV18	CASSPASGGQETQYF	TGTGCCAGCTCACCGGCTTCAGGGGGCCAAGAGACCCAGTACTTC
-	TRBJ1-5	-	TRBV4-1	CASSQDRRGHQPQHF	TGCGCCAGCAGCCAAGATAGGAGGGGCCATCAGCCCCAGCATTTT
-	TRBJ2-7	-	TRBV9	CASSVNPGLFYEQYF	TGTGCCAGCAGCGTAAACCCCGGGCTATTCTACGAGCAGTACTTC
-	TRBJ2-1	-	TRBV2	CASTQEGETQFF	TGTGCCAGCACCCAAGAGGGGGAGACCCAGTTCTTC
-	TRBJ2-4	-	TRBV5-1	CASGFDPAKNIQYF	TGCGCCAGCGGCTTTGATCCAGCCAAAAACATTCAGTACTTC
-	TRBJ2-7	-	TRBV12-3/TRBV12-4	CATTGRTYNEQYF	TGTGCGACCACTGGGCGCACCTACAATGAGCAGTACTTC
-	TRBJ2-5	TRBD2	TRBV2	CASSHPGLASKETQYF	TGTGCCAGCAGTCACCCGGGACTAGCAAGTAAAGAGACCCAGTACTTC
few	TRBJ1-3	-	TRBV29-1	CSVQYGLSSGNTIYF	TGCAGCGTCCAGTACGGACTGAGCTCTGGAAACACCATATATTTT
-	TRBJ2-3	TRBD2	TRBV20-1	CSARGGLAGRTDTQYF	TGCAGTGCTAGAGGTGGACTAGCGGGACGCACAGATACGCAGTATTTT
-	TRBJ1-5	-	TRBV4-2	CASSQPGGNQPQHF	TGTGCCAGCAGCCAACCTGGAGGCAATCAGCCCCAGCATTTT
-	TRBJ2-2	TRBD1	TRBV7-7	CASSFGPGQGGGELFF	TGTGCCAGCAGCTTCGGACCCGGACAGGGCGGCGGGGAGCTGTTTTTT
-	TRBJ1-2	-	TRBV29-1	CSVDHSGPSNYGYTF	TGCAGCGTTGATCACTCGGGACCGTCTAACTATGGCTACACCTTC
once	TRBJ2-2	-	TRBV21-1	CASSKGQAHGELFF	TGTGCCAGCAGCAAAGGACAGGCCCACGGGGAGCTGTTTTTT